The 4 T cell receptor beta chains presented below share a single source sample, sequenced in a study of OX40 agonist ivuxolimab in advanced cancers. TCRdb keeps only in-frame clones here, not all; method: immunoSEQ multiplex PCR. The profile shows 53,000 or so clones, roughly three quarters of them singletons. The input for sequencing was CD4+ or CD8+ T cells sorted from blood, taken in a trial of the OX40 agonist ivuxolimab. The receptors were sampled from an adult with an advanced solid tumor such as melanoma, head and neck, liver or kidney cancer.

The DNA of the CDR3 is TGTGCCAGCAGCTTGCCCGGGCCCCGCCCCTATGGCTACACCTTC. Amino acids: CASSLPGPRPYGYTF. The rearrangement joins TRBV5-6 to TRBJ1-2; D unresolved. V was trimmed by 1 base and J by 4 bases, leaving 14 bases between them. This CDR3 is built from 15 residues. Germline assignment: CDR1 SGHDT and CDR2 YYEEEE.

This chain uses TRBV15 with TRBJ1-1; no clear D. Germline V gene lookup returns CDR1 LNHNV and CDR2 YYDKDF (reference sequence). The CDR3 runs to 16 residues. V was shortened by 0 bases and J by 0 bases, with 11 bases between the two germline ends. The CDR3 sequence is CATSRDVSRMNTEAFF. The CDR3 DNA follows: TGTGCCACCAGCAGAGATGTCTCTAGAATGAACACTGAAGCTTTCTTT.

This clone appeared a single time. The rearrangement links TRBV5-1 to TRBJ2-5, with TRBD1 as a possible D gene (6 bases). V dropped 0 bases and J dropped 5 bases, with 14 bases sitting between them. The CDR3 consists of 15 residues. Germline V gene sequence: CDR1 SGHRS, CDR2 YFSETQ. Here the CDR3 reads CASSLGGPGEETQYF. In nucleotides, the CDR3 is TGCGCCAGCAGCTTGGGGGGTCCAGGGGAGGAGACCCAGTACTTC.

This chain links TRBV5-1 with TRBJ2-5; possibly TRBD2 for D (5 bases). Germline values: CDR1 SGHRS, CDR2 YFSETQ. This CDR3 contains 12 residues. V lost 4 bases, J lost 5 bases, and 9 bases lay in between. The CDR3 DNA is TGCGCCAGCAGCGGGAGCCGGGAGACCCAGTACTTC. Translating gives CASSGSRETQYF.